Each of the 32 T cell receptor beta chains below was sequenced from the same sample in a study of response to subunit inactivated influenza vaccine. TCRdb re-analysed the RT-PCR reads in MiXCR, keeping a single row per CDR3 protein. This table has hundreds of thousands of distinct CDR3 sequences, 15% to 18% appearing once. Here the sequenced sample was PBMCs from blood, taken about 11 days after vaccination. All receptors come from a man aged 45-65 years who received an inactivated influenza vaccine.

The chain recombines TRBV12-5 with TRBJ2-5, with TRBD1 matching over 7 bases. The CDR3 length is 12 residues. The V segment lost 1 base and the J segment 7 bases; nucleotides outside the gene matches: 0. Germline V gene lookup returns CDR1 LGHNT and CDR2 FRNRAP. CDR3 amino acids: CASGLGTGTQYF. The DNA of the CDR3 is TGTGCTAGTGGTTTGGGGACAGGGACCCAGTACTTC.

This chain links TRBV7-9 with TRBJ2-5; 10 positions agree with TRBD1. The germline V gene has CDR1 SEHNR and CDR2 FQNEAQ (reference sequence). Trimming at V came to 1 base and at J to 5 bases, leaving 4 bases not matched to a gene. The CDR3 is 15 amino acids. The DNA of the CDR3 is TGTGCCAGCAGCTTAGAGGGACAGGGGATGGAGACCCAGTACTTC. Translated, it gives CASSLEGQGMETQYF.

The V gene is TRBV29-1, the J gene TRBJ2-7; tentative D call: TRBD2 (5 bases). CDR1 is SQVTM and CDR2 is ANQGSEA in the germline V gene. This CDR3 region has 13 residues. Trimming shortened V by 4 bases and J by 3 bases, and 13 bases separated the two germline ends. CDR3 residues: CSVGTSAGYEQYF. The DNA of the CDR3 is TGCAGCGTTGGGACTTCAGCAGGCTACGAGCAGTACTTC.

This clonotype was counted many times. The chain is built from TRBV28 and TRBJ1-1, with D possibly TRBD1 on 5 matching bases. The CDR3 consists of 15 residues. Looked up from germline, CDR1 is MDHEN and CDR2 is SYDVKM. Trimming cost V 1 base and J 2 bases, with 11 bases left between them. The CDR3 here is CASSLLDTPNTEAFF. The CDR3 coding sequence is TGTGCCAGCAGTTTATTGGACACTCCTAACACTGAAGCTTTCTTT.

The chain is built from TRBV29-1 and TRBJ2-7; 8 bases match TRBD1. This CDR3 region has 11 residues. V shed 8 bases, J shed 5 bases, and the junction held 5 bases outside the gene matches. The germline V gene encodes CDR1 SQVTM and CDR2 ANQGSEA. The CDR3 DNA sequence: TGCAGCAAAGACAGGGGACACGAGCAGTACTTC. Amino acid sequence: CSKDRGHEQYF.

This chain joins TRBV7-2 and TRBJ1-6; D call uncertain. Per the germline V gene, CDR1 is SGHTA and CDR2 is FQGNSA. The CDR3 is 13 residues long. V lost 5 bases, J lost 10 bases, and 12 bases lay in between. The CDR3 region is CASSLRYGSPLHF. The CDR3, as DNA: TGTGCCAGCAGCCTTAGATATGGATCACCCCTCCACTTT. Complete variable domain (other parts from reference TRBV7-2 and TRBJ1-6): GAGVSQSPSNKVTEKGKDVELRCDPISGHTALYWYRQSLGQGLEFLIYFQGNSAPDKSGLPSDRFSAERTGGSVSTLTIQRTQQEDSAVYLCASSLRYGSPLHFGNGTRLTVT.

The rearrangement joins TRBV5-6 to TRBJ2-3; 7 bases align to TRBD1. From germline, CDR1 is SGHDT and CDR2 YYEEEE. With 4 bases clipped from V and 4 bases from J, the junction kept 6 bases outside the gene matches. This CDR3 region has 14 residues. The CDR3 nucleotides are TGTGCCAGCAGCGCGACAGGGAGCGCAGATACGCAGTATTTT. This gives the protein CASSATGSADTQYF.

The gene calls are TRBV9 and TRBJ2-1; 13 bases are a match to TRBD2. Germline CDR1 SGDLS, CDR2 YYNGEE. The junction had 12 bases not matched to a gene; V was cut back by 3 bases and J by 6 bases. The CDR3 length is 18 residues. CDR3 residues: CASSAGLAGPFTGNEQFF. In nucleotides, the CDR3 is TGTGCCAGCAGCGCGGGACTAGCGGGGCCCTTCACGGGCAATGAGCAGTTCTTC. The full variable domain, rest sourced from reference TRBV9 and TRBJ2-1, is DSGVTQTPKHLITATGQRVTLRCSPRSGDLSVYWYQQSLDQGLQFLIQYYNGEERAKGNILERFSAQQFPDLHSELNLSSLELGDSALYFCASSAGLAGPFTGNEQFFGPGTRLTVL.

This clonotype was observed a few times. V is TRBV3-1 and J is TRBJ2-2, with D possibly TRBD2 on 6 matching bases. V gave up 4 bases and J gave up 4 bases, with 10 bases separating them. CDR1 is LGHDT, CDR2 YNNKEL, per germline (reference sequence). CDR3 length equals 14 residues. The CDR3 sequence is CASSRSGSTGELFF. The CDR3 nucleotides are TGTGCCAGCAGCCGCTCCGGGAGCACCGGGGAGCTGTTTTTT.

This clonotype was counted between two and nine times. CDR3 nucleotide sequence: TGCGCCAGCAGCCAAGATCTGCTAGCGCAATCCCCTAGCACAGATACGCAGTATTTT. Its translation is CASSQDLLAQSPSTDTQYF. The chain recombines TRBV4-3 with TRBJ2-3; tentatively, D is TRBD2 (6 bases). Germline-derived CDR1 and CDR2 are LGHNA and YSLEER. The CDR3 totals 19 residues. V was trimmed by 0 bases and J by 0 bases, leaving 19 bases between them.

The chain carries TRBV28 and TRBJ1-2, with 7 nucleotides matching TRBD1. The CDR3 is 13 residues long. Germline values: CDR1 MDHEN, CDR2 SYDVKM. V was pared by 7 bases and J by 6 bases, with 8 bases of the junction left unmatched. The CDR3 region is CASTAGGGNGYTF. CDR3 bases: TGTGCCAGCACCGCAGGGGGGGGGAATGGCTACACCTTC.

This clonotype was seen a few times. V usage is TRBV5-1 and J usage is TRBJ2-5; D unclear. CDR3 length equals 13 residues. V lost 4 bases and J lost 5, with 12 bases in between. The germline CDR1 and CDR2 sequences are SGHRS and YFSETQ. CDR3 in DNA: TGCGCCAGCAGCGCACCGTCCGGGGAGACCCAGTACTTC. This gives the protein CASSAPSGETQYF.

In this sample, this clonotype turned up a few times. The CDR3 nucleotides read TGCAGTGCTGCTAAACAGGTCACCGGGGAGCTGTTTTTT. This codes for CSAAKQVTGELFF. This rearrangement joins TRBV20-1 to TRBJ2-2, with D possibly being TRBD1 (5 bases). From germline, CDR1 is DFQATT and CDR2 SNEGSKA (reference sequence). CDR3 length: 13 amino acids. V shed 5 bases and J shed 4 bases, with 11 bases lying between them.

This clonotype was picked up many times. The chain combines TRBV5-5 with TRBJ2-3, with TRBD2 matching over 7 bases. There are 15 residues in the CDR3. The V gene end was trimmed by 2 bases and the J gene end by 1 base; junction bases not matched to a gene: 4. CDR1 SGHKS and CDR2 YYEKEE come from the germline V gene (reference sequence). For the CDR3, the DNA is TGTGCCAGCAGCTTCCGCGGGGGAGGCACAGATACGCAGTATTTT. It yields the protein CASSFRGGGTDTQYF.

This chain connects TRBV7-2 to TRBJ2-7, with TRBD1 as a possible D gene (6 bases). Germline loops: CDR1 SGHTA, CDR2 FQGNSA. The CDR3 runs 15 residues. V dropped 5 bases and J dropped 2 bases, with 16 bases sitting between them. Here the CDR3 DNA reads TGTGCCAGCAGCACACCCGATCAGGGGACCTACGAGCAGTACTTC. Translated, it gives CASSTPDQGTYEQYF.

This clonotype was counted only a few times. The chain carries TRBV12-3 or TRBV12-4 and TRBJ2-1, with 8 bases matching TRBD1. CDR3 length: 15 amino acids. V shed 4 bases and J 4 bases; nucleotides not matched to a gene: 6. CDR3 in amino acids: CASSYTGQEYNEQFF. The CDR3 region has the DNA TGTGCCAGCAGTTACACGGGACAGGAGTACAATGAGCAGTTCTTC.

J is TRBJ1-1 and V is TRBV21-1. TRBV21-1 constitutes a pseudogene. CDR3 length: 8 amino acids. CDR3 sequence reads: CVHRGAFF. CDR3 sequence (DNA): TGTGTCCACAGGGGGGCTTTCTTT.

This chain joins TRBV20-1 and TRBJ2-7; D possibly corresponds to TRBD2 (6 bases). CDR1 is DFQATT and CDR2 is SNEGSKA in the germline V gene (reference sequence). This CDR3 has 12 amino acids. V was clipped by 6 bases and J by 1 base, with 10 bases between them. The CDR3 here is CSAKAGSYEQYF. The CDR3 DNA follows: TGCAGTGCAAAGGCGGGGTCCTACGAGCAGTACTTC.

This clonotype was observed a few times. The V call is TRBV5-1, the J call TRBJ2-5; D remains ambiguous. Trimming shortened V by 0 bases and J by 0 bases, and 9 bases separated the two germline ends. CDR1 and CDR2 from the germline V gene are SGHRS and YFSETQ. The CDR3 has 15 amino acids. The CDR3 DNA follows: TGCGCCAGCAGCTTGGGACGCCCATACCAAGAGACCCAGTACTTC. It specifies CASSLGRPYQETQYF. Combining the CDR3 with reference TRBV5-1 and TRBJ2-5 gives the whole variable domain KAGVTQTPRYLIKTRGQQVTLSCSPISGHRSVSWYQQTPGQGLQFLFEYFSETQRNKGNFPGRFSGRQFSNSRSEMNVSTLELGDSALYLCASSLGRPYQETQYFGPGTRLLVL.

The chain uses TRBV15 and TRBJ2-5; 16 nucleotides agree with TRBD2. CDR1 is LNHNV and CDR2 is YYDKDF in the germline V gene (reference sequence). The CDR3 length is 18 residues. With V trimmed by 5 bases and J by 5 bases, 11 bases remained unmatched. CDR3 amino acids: CATSLGGTSGGAWETQYF. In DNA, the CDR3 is TGTGCCACCAGCCTAGGAGGGACTAGCGGGGGGGCGTGGGAGACCCAGTACTTC.

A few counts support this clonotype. The CDR3 coding sequence is TGTGCCAGCAGCTGGGGGAAAGAGACCCAGTACTTC. Its translation is CASSWGKETQYF. The chain has TRBV6-2 or TRBV6-3 and TRBJ2-5; the D call may be TRBD1 or TRBD2 (5 bases each). Looked up from germline, CDR1 is MNHEY and CDR2 is SVGEGT. CDR3 length: 12 amino acids. V lost 6 bases to trimming and J lost 3 bases, with 8 bases between them.

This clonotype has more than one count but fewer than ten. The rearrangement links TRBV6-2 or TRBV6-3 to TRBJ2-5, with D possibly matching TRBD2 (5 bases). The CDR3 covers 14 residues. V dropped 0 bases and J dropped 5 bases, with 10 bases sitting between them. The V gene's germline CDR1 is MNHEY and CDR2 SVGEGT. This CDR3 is CASSYSAGLETQYF. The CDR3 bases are TGTGCCAGCAGTTACTCGGCGGGTTTGGAGACCCAGTACTTC.

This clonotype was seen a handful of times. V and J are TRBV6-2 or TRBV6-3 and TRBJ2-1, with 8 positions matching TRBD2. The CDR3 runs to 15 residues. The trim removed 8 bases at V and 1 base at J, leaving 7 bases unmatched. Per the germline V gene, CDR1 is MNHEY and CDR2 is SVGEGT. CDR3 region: CASAERGLSYNEQFF. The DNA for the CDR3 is TGTGCCAGCGCGGAGCGGGGGTTGTCCTACAATGAGCAGTTCTTC.

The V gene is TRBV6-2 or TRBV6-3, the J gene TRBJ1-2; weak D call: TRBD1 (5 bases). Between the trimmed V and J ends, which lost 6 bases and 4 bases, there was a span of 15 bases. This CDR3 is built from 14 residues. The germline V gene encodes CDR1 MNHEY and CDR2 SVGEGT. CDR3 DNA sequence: TGTGCCAGCAGGGAACCGGGACGCTTCTATGGCTACACCTTC. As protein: CASREPGRFYGYTF.

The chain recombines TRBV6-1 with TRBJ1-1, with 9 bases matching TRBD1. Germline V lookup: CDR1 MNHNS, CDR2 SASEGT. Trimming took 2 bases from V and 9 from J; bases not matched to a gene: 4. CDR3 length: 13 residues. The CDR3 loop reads CASSEPGQGKAFF. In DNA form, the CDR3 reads TGTGCCAGCAGTGAACCGGGACAGGGTAAAGCTTTCTTT.

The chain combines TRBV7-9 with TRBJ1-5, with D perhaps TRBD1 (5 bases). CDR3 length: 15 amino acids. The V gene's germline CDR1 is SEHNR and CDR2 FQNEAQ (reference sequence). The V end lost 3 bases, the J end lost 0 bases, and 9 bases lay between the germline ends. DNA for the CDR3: TGTGCCAGCAGCTTTGGGACCGATAGCAATCAGCCCCAGCATTTT. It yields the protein CASSFGTDSNQPQHF. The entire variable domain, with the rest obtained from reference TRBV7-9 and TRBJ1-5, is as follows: DTGVSQNPRHKITKRGQNVTFRCDPISEHNRLYWYRQTLGQGPEFLTYFQNEAQLEKSRLLSDRFSAERPKGSFSTLEIQRTEQGDSAMYLCASSFGTDSNQPQHFGDGTRLSIL.

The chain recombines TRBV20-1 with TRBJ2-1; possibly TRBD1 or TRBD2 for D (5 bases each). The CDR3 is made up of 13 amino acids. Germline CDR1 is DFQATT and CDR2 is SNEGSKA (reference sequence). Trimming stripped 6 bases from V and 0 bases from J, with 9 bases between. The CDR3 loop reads CSAPGASYNEQFF. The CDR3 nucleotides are TGCAGTGCCCCCGGGGCCTCCTACAATGAGCAGTTCTTC.

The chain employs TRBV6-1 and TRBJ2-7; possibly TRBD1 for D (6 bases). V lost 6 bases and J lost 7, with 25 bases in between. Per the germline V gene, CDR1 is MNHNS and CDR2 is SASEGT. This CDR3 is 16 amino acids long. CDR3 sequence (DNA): TGTGCCAGCAGCTCTCCCGGGACATACGTGATAGGTGAGCAGTACTTC. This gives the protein CASSSPGTYVIGEQYF.

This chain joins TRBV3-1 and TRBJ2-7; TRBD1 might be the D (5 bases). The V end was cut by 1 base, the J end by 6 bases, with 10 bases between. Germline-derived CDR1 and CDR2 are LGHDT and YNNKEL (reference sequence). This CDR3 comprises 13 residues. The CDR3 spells CASSQVAGREQYF. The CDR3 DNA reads TGTGCCAGCAGCCAAGTGGCAGGGCGCGAGCAGTACTTC.

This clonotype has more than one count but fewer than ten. The CDR3 protein is CASSGEGLNTEAFF. DNA of the CDR3: TGTGCCAGCAGTGGGGAGGGACTGAACACTGAAGCTTTCTTT. The V and J genes are TRBV2 and TRBJ1-1; D may be TRBD1 (5 bases). V was shortened by 4 bases and J by 0 bases, with 9 bases between the two germline ends. Looked up from germline, CDR1 is SNHLY and CDR2 is FYNNEI. The CDR3 loop spans 14 amino acids.

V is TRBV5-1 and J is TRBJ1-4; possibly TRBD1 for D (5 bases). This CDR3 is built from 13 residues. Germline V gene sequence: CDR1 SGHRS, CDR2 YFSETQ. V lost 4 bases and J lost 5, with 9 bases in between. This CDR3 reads CASSGTLNEKLFF. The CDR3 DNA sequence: TGCGCCAGCAGCGGGACCCTGAATGAAAAACTGTTTTTT.

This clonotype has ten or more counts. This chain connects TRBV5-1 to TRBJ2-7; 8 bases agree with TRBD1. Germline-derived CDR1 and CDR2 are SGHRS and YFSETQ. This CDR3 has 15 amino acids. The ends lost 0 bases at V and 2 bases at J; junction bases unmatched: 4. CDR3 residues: CASSLEGQGAYEQYF. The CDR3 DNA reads TGCGCCAGCAGCTTGGAAGGACAGGGAGCCTACGAGCAGTACTTC. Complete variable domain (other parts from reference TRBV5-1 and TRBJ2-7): KAGVTQTPRYLIKTRGQQVTLSCSPISGHRSVSWYQQTPGQGLQFLFEYFSETQRNKGNFPGRFSGRQFSNSRSEMNVSTLELGDSALYLCASSLEGQGAYEQYFGPGTRLTVT.